Listed here are 27 T cell receptor beta chains from one sample, sequenced in a study of cytomegalovirus exposure and HLA in healthy donors. Data came from immunoSEQ multiplex PCR; TCRdb stores just in-frame clones and leaves some out. Of tens of thousands of clones listed, 85% to 95% are singletons. Sequencing used PBMCs. The receptors originated from a young woman in good health and CMV-seronegative.

This rearrangement joins TRBV5-1 to TRBJ1-2, with TRBD1 identical over 10 bases. Germline assignment: CDR1 SGHRS and CDR2 YFSETQ. Trimming cost V 0 bases and J 6 bases; bases outside gene matches: 5. This CDR3 contains 15 residues. CDR3 sequence: CASSLEPGTGDGYTF. For the CDR3, the DNA is TGCGCCAGCAGCTTGGAACCCGGGACAGGGGATGGCTACACCTTC.

The chain has TRBV19 and TRBJ2-7; 7 positions match TRBD1. V lost 5 bases, J lost 4 bases, and 14 bases stayed unmatched. CDR1 is LNHDA, CDR2 SQIVND, per germline (reference sequence). This CDR3 spans 16 amino acids. The CDR3: CASSDNVRDRPYEQYF. As DNA, the CDR3 is TGTGCCAGTAGTGATAACGTTCGGGACAGACCTTACGAGCAGTACTTC.

The chain uses TRBV6-1 and TRBJ2-5, with 8 bases aligning to TRBD2. Unmatched junction bases numbered 6, after V lost 4 bases and J lost 2 bases. CDR1 and CDR2 (germline): MNHNS, SASEGT. This CDR3 comprises 15 residues. The CDR3 DNA reads TGTGCCAGCAGTGTAACTAGCGGAGGGCAAGAGACCCAGTACTTC. It yields the protein CASSVTSGGQETQYF.

This clone has just one count. Written as DNA, the CDR3 is TGTGCCAGCAGGGGGCGGGACAGGGACAAAAACATTCAGTACTTC. This sequence encodes CASRGRDRDKNIQYF. This chain connects TRBV6-1 to TRBJ2-4, with 9 bases aligning to TRBD1. This CDR3 contains 15 residues. Germline V lookup: CDR1 MNHNS, CDR2 SASEGT. V lost 6 bases to trimming and J lost 3 bases; unmatched junction nucleotides: 6.

The chain joins TRBV19 to TRBJ1-2; 9 nucleotides match TRBD1. CDR1 is LNHDA and CDR2 is SQIVND in the germline V gene (reference sequence). This CDR3 spans 13 amino acids. The V and J ends lost 9 bases and 8 bases, in that order; junction bases with no gene match: 10. In DNA, the CDR3 is TGTGCCAGCTCACGGGACAGGGTGTCAGGCTACACCTTC. It codes for CASSRDRVSGYTF.

The J gene is TRBJ2-1, the V gene TRBV11-3; TRBD2 aligns across 8 bases. The CDR3 contains 16 residues. From germline, CDR1 is SGHNT and CDR2 YENEEA. After removal of 3 bases from V and 3 bases from J, the junction contained 7 bases not matched to a gene. The CDR3 nucleotides read TGTGCCAGCAGCTTGTTTAGCGGGGACGTCTACAATGAGCAGTTCTTC. Translation: CASSLFSGDVYNEQFF.

The rearrangement uses TRBV9 and TRBJ2-3; D unclear. V was clipped by 2 bases and J by 2 bases, with 9 bases between them. Germline values: CDR1 SGDLS, CDR2 YYNGEE. The CDR3 runs to 14 residues. CDR3 in DNA: TGTGCCAGCAGCGTTGGCTCAAACACAGATACGCAGTATTTT. Its translation is CASSVGSNTDTQYF.

J is TRBJ1-3 and V is TRBV9; no clear D. From germline, CDR1 is SGDLS and CDR2 YYNGEE. Trimming took off 1 base at V and 2 bases at J, with 10 bases between the two ends. The length of the CDR3 is 15 residues. The CDR3 bases are TGTGCCAGCAGCGTAATGGGGAGGCCTGGAAACACCATATATTTT. Translating gives CASSVMGRPGNTIYF.

The rearrangement links TRBV19 to TRBJ1-2; D possibly corresponds to TRBD1 (6 bases). The CDR3 spans 16 residues. Germline CDR1 LNHDA, CDR2 SQIVND (reference sequence). V was pared by 8 bases and J by 0 bases, with 19 bases between. The CDR3 is CASHTTGTLSNYGYTF. As DNA, the CDR3 is TGTGCCAGTCATACGACAGGCACGCTATCTAACTATGGCTACACCTTC.

V usage is TRBV7-9 and J usage is TRBJ1-2; D is unclear. Germline-derived CDR1 and CDR2 are SEHNR and FQNEAQ (reference sequence). The ends were cut back, 2 bases at V and 2 bases at J, with 3 bases in the middle. The CDR3 covers 12 residues. CDR3 bases: TGTGCCAGCAGCTTACTCAACTATGGCTACACCTTC. Encoded protein: CASSLLNYGYTF.

J is TRBJ2-1 and V is TRBV7-9; TRBD2 aligns across 11 bases. This CDR3 is 15 amino acids long. V was clipped by 5 bases and J by 5 bases; unmatched bases: 5. Germline V gives CDR1 SEHNR, CDR2 FQNEAQ (reference sequence). CDR3 DNA sequence: TGTGCCAGCAGCGCGGGACTAGCGGCCGACAATGAGCAGTTCTTC. This gives the protein CASSAGLAADNEQFF.

This clone was seen once. The chain joins TRBV29-1 to TRBJ2-5; TRBD2 is a possible D gene (6 bases). V was cut by 6 bases and J by 4 bases, with 15 bases left in between. CDR1 and CDR2 (germline): SQVTM, ANQGSEA. This CDR3 comprises 13 residues. The CDR3 loop reads CSVRTVEGETQYF. The CDR3 DNA follows: TGCAGCGTGAGGACTGTGGAGGGAGAGACCCAGTACTTC.

This chain connects TRBV7-8 to TRBJ2-7, with 7 bases fitting TRBD1. The CDR3 is 16 amino acids. V shed 5 bases, J shed 3 bases, and the junction held 13 bases outside the gene matches. The germline CDR1 and CDR2 sequences are SGHVS and FQNEAQ. This CDR3 reads CASSRKRGSGGYEQYF. The CDR3 DNA is TGTGCCAGCAGCAGGAAGAGAGGATCAGGGGGCTACGAGCAGTACTTC.

This chain links TRBV4-3 with TRBJ2-6; D ambiguous. V lost 0 bases to trimming and J lost 0 bases, with 6 bases between them. The germline V gene encodes CDR1 LGHNA and CDR2 YSLEER. This CDR3 contains 16 residues. CDR3 nucleotides: TGCGCCAGCAGCCAAGATGCCAGCTCTGGGGCCAACGTCCTGACTTTC. Protein sequence: CASSQDASSGANVLTF.

The chain combines TRBV19 with TRBJ2-7, with D possibly TRBD2 on 5 matching bases. Trimming shortened V by 2 bases and J by 1 base, and 12 bases separated the two germline ends. Germline CDR1 is LNHDA and CDR2 is SQIVND (reference sequence). This CDR3 has 15 amino acids. CDR3 region: CASSIFDGMSYEQYF. The CDR3 bases are TGTGCCAGTAGTATATTTGACGGGATGTCCTACGAGCAGTACTTC. The variable domain in full, completed from reference TRBV19 and TRBJ2-7, reads DGGITQSPKYLFRKEGQNVTLSCEQNLNHDAMYWYRQDPGQGLRLIYYSQIVNDFQKGDIAEGYSVSREKKESFPLTVTSAQKNPTAFYLCASSIFDGMSYEQYFGPGTRLTVT.

V gene TRBV27 combines with J gene TRBJ1-5; tentatively, D is TRBD1 (6 bases). V was shortened by 3 bases and J by 0 bases, with 15 bases between the two germline ends. CDR3 length equals 17 residues. Germline values: CDR1 MNHEY, CDR2 SMNVEV (reference sequence). CDR3 region: CASSFKGGGYSNQPQHF. The CDR3 coding sequence is TGTGCCAGCAGTTTCAAGGGGGGGGGTTATAGCAATCAGCCCCAGCATTTT.

V usage is TRBV4-1 and J usage is TRBJ2-7, with TRBD2 matching 9 bases. V shed 4 bases and J 0 bases; nucleotides not matched to a gene: 7. The V gene's germline CDR1 is MGHRA and CDR2 YSYEKL. The CDR3 extends over 16 amino acids. CDR3 in amino acids: CASSPQAGGGSYEQYV. As DNA, the CDR3 is TGCGCCAGCAGCCCCCAAGCGGGAGGCGGCTCCTACGAGCAGTACGTC.

The V call is TRBV7-2, the J call TRBJ1-1; tentatively, D is TRBD1 (6 bases). CDR3 length: 14 amino acids. Germline CDR1 is SGHTA and CDR2 is FQGNSA. Trimming cost V 5 bases and J 6 bases, with 16 bases left between them. This CDR3 reads CASSPSGGRAEAFF. DNA for the CDR3: TGTGCCAGCAGCCCTAGTGGGGGCCGCGCTGAAGCTTTCTTT. Using reference TRBV7-2 and TRBJ1-1 for the parts outside the CDR3, the full variable domain is GAGVSQSPSNKVTEKGKDVELRCDPISGHTALYWYRQSLGQGLEFLIYFQGNSAPDKSGLPSDRFSAERTGGSVSTLTIQRTQQEDSAVYLCASSPSGGRAEAFFGQGTRLTVV.

The chain carries TRBV10-2 and TRBJ1-2; D gene unclear. Germline V gives CDR1 WSHSY, CDR2 SAAADI. This CDR3 spans 14 amino acids. The V end was cut by 0 bases, the J end by 8 bases, with 13 bases between. CDR3 in amino acids: CASSESSQVGGYTF. The CDR3 coding sequence is TGCGCCAGCAGTGAGTCGAGTCAAGTCGGGGGCTACACCTTC.

The chain couples TRBV25-1 to TRBJ1-2; TRBD1 agrees at 8 bases. V lost 3 bases and J lost 8; bases outside the gene matches: 8. This CDR3 contains 14 residues. Looked up from germline, CDR1 is MGHDK and CDR2 is SYGVNS. The CDR3 DNA follows: TGTGCCAGCAGTGACTCGGGACAGGATGGAGGCTACACCTTC. Translation: CASSDSGQDGGYTF.

V gene TRBV9 combines with J gene TRBJ2-1, with 7 bases lining up with TRBD2. Germline V gene sequence: CDR1 SGDLS, CDR2 YYNGEE. J lost 7 bases, V lost 1 base, and 11 bases had no gene match. The CDR3 runs 16 residues. The CDR3 loop is CASSVWSGGARNEQFF. The CDR3 coding sequence is TGTGCCAGCAGCGTATGGTCGGGGGGAGCACGGAATGAGCAGTTCTTC.

The chain links TRBV30 to TRBJ2-4; TRBD1 aligns across 12 bases. CDR3 length: 16 residues. CDR1 and CDR2 (germline): GTSNPN, SVGIG (reference sequence). V was clipped by 7 bases and J by 3 bases; unmatched bases: 10. CDR3 loop: CASLGTGGRDKNIQYF. In DNA form, the CDR3 reads TGTGCCTCTCTAGGGACAGGGGGCAGGGACAAAAACATTCAGTACTTC.

This clone has just one count. The CDR3 DNA follows: TGTGCCAGCAGGAAGTTGAAGGACAGGGGCACTGAAGCTTTCTTT. Translating it yields CASRKLKDRGTEAFF. J is TRBJ1-1 and V is TRBV6-6; 9 bases are a match to TRBD1. This CDR3 is 15 amino acids long. From germline, CDR1 is MNHNY and CDR2 SVGAGI (reference sequence). J lost 4 bases, V lost 6 bases, and 9 bases had no gene match.

The chain is built from TRBV5-6 and TRBJ1-3, with a tentative D call TRBD1 (6 bases). The CDR3 length is 14 residues. Between the trimmed V and J ends, which lost 4 bases and 9 bases, there was a span of 17 bases. CDR1 SGHDT and CDR2 YYEEEE come from the germline V gene. Here the CDR3 reads CASSPTGRGGTIYF. DNA of the CDR3: TGTGCCAGCAGCCCCACGGGGCGAGGGGGCACCATATATTTT.

CDR3 residues: CASSPLGEGAFF. The CDR3 DNA follows: TGTGCCAGCAGCCCGCTCGGGGAGGGAGCTTTCTTT. The chain is built from TRBV7-8 and TRBJ1-1; D gene ambiguous. The CDR3 runs to 12 residues. Germline V gives CDR1 SGHVS, CDR2 FQNEAQ. The germline V and J ends were trimmed by 5 bases and 10 bases, with 14 bases remaining between them. Drawing the rest from reference TRBV7-8 and TRBJ1-1, the complete variable domain is GAGVSQSPRYKVAKRGQDVALRCDPISGHVSLFWYQQALGQGPEFLTYFQNEAQLDKSGLPSDRFFAERPEGSVSTLKIQRTQQEDSAVYLCASSPLGEGAFFGQGTRLTVV.

CDR3 sequence reads: CASSPRGDPSSYNEQFF. CDR3 nucleotide sequence: TGTGCCAGCAGCCCCCGGGGGGACCCGAGCTCCTACAATGAGCAGTTCTTC. The V gene is TRBV4-2, the J gene TRBJ2-1, with 7 bases lining up with TRBD2. After removal of 4 bases from V and 0 bases from J, the junction contained 9 bases not matched to a gene. The germline V gene encodes CDR1 LGHNA and CDR2 YNFKEQ. The CDR3 extends over 17 amino acids.

V and J are TRBV5-6 and TRBJ1-1, with D uncertain. The germline V gene encodes CDR1 SGHDT and CDR2 YYEEEE. This CDR3 has 13 residues. Trimming took off 3 bases at V and 0 bases at J, with 6 bases between the two ends. The CDR3 DNA follows: TGTGCCAGCAGCTCCACAGTGAACACTGAAGCTTTCTTT. Translating gives CASSSTVNTEAFF.